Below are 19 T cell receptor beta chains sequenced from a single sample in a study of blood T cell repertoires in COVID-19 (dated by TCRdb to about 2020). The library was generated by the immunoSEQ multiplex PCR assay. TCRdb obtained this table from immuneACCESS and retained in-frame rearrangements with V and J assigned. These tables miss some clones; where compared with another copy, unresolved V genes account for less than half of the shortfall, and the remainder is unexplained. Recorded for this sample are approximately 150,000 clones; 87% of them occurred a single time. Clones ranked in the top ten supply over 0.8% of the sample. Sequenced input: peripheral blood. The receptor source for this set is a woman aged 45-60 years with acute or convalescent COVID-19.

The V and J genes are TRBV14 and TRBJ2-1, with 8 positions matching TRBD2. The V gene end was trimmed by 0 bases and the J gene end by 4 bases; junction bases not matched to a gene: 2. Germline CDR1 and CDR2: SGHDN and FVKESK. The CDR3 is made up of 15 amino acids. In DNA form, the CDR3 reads TGTGCCAGCAGCCAAGATTTAGCGGGGTACAATGAGCAGTTCTTC. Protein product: CASSQDLAGYNEQFF.

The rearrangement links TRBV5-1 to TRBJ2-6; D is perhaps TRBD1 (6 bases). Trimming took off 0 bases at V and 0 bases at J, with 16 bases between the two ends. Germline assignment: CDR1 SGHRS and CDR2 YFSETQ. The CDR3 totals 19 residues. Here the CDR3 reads CASSLVSGYRASGANVLTF. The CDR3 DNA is TGCGCCAGCAGCTTGGTTTCCGGATACAGGGCCTCTGGGGCCAACGTCCTGACTTTC.

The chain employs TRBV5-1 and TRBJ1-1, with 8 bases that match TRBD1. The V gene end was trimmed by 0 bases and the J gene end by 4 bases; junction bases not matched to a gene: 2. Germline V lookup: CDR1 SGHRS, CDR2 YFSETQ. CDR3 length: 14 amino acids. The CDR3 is CASSLGTGITEAFF. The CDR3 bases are TGCGCCAGCAGCTTGGGGACAGGGATCACTGAAGCTTTCTTT.

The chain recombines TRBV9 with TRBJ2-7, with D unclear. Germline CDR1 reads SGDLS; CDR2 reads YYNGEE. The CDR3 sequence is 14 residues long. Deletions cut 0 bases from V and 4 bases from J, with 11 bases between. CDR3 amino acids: CASSVGNSKYEQYF. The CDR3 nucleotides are TGTGCCAGCAGCGTAGGCAACTCGAAGTACGAGCAGTACTTC.

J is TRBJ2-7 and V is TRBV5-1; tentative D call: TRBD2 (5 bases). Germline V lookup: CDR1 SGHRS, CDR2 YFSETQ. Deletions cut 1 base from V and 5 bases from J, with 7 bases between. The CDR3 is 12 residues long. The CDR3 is CASSLTGNEQYF. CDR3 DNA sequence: TGCGCCAGCAGCTTGACCGGGAACGAGCAGTACTTC.

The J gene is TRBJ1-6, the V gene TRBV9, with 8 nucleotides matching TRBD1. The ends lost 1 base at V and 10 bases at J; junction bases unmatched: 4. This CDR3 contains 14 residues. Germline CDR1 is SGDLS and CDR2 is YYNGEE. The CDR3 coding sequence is TGTGCCAGCAGCGTACAGGGGGCAAACTCACCCCTCCACTTT. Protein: CASSVQGANSPLHF.

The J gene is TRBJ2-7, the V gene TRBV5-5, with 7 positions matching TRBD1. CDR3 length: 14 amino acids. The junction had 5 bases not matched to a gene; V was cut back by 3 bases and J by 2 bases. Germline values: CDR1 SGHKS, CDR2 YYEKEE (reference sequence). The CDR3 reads CASSWLTGTYEQYF. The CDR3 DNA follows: TGTGCCAGCAGCTGGCTGACAGGGACCTACGAGCAGTACTTC.

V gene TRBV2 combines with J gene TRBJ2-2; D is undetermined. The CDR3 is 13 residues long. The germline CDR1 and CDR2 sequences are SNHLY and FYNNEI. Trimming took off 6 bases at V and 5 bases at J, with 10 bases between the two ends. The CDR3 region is CASRVLSTGELFF. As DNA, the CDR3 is TGTGCCAGCAGGGTACTATCAACCGGGGAGCTGTTTTTT.

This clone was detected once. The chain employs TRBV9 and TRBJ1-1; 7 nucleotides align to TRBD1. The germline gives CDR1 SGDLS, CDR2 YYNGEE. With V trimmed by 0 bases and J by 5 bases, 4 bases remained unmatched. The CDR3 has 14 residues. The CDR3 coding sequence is TGTGCCAGCAGCGTAGTCGACAGGGCTACTGAAGCTTTCTTT. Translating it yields CASSVVDRATEAFF.

The CDR3 spells CSVATHAGELFF. Here the CDR3 DNA reads TGCAGCGTTGCTACGCACGCCGGGGAGCTGTTTTTT. The chain links TRBV29-1 to TRBJ2-2; no reliable D call. From germline, CDR1 is SQVTM and CDR2 ANQGSEA. This CDR3 region has 12 residues. Trimming left V 4 bases short and J 6 bases short, with 9 bases between.

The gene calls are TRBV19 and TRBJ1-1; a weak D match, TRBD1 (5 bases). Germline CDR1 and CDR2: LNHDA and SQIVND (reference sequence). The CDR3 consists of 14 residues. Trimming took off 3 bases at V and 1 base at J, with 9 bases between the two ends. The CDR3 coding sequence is TGTGCCAGTAGTATCCTCAGGGCGAACACTGAAGCTTTCTTT. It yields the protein CASSILRANTEAFF.

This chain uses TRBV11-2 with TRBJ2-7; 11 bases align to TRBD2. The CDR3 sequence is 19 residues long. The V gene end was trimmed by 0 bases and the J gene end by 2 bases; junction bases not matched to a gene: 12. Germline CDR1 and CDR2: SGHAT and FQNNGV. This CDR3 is CASSLDHRSASGRTYEQYF. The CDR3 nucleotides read TGTGCCAGCAGCTTAGATCATAGATCGGCTAGCGGGAGGACCTACGAGCAGTACTTC. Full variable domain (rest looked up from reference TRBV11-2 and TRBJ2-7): EAGVAQSPRYKIIEKRQSVAFWCNPISGHATLYWYQQILGQGPKLLIQFQNNGVVDDSQLPKDRFSAERLKGVDSTLKIQPAKLEDSAVYLCASSLDHRSASGRTYEQYFGPGTRLTVT.

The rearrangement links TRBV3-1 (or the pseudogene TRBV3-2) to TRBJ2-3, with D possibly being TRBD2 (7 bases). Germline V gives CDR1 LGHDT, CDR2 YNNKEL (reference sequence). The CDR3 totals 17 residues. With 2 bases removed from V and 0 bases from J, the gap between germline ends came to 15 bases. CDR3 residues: CASSQTGGPTSTDTQYF. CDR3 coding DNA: TGTGCCAGCAGCCAAACCGGGGGGCCGACTAGCACAGATACGCAGTATTTT.

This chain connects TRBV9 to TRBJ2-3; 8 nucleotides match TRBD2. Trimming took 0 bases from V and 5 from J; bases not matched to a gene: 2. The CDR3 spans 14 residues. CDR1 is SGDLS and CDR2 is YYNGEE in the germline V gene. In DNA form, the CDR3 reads TGTGCCAGCAGCGTAGAAAGCGGGAGAGATACGCAGTATTTT. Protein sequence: CASSVESGRDTQYF.

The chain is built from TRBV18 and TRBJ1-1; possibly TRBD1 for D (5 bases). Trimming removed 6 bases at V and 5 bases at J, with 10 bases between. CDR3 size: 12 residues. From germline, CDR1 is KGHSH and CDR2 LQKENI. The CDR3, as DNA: TGTGCCAGCTCGAGCGCAGGGACTGAAGCTTTCTTT. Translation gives CASSSAGTEAFF.

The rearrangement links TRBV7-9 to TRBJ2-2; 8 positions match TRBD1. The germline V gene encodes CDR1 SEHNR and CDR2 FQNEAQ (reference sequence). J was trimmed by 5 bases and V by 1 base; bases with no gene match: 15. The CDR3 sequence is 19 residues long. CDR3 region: CASSLVTRETGDRTGELFF. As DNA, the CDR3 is TGTGCCAGCAGCTTAGTAACAAGAGAAACAGGGGACAGGACCGGGGAGCTGTTTTTT.

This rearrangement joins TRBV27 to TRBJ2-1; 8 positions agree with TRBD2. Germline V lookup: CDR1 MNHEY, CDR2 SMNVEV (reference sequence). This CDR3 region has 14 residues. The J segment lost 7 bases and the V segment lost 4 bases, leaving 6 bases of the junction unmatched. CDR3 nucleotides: TGTGCCAGCAGTTACGGGGGGGCTAGGAATGAGCAGTTCTTC. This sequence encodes CASSYGGARNEQFF.

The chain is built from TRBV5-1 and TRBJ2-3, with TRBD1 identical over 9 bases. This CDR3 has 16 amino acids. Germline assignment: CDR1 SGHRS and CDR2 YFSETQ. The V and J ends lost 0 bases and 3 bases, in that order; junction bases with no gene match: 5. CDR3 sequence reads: CASSLVGQGVTDTQYF. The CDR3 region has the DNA TGCGCCAGCAGCTTGGTGGGACAGGGAGTAACAGATACGCAGTATTTT.

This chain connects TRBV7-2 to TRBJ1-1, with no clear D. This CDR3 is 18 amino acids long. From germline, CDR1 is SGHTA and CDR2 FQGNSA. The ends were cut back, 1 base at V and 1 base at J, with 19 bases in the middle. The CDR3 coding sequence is TGTGCCAGCAGCTTAGATAGTGCGATTGGGCCCGGGAACACTGAAGCTTTCTTT. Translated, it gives CASSLDSAIGPGNTEAFF. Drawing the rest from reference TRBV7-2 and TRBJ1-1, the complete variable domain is GAGVSQSPSNKVTEKGKDVELRCDPISGHTALYWYRQSLGQGLEFLIYFQGNSAPDKSGLPSDRFSAERTGGSVSTLTIQRTQQEDSAVYLCASSLDSAIGPGNTEAFFGQGTRLTVV.